Sequencing of this T cell receptor beta chain was carried out in a study of type 1 regulatory T cells. TCRdb reprocessed the reads via MiXCR and lists one record per CDR3 protein. In the table there are roughly 60,000 distinct CDR3 sequences, approximately 60% of which are singletons. The germline gives CDR1 SGHRS, CDR2 YFSETQ. The trim removed 0 bases at V and 7 bases at J, leaving 3 bases unmatched. This CDR3 spans 14 amino acids. To note about this clonotype: Antigen: not known.

The specimen was cultured non-Tr1 T cells, either the whole culture or a sorted T cell fraction (not recorded which). The rearrangement links TRBV5-1 to TRBJ2-4, with TRBD1 matching over 8 bases. The source of this sequence is a human donor in good health. CDR3 protein: CASSLAQGANIQYF. The CDR3, as DNA: TGCGCCAGCAGCTTGGCCCAGGGGGCGAACATTCAGTACTTC.